This is a list of T cell receptor beta chains from one sample in a study of cytomegalovirus exposure and HLA in healthy donors. TCRdb keeps only in-frame clones here, not all; method: immunoSEQ multiplex PCR. This sample has under 75,000 clones, with almost 97% found just once. Sequencing input: PBMCs. The receptors derive from a woman aged 18 to 35 in good health and CMV-seronegative. Each CDR3 is given with its conserved first and last residue. D genes are given only for firm matches.

j_call | d_call | v_call | cdr3_aa
TRBJ1-1 | . | TRBV27 | CASSFGGGTEAFF
TRBJ2-3 | TRBD2 | TRBV7-2 | CASSFGLAGPTDTQYF
TRBJ1-2 | . | TRBV9 | CASSVGSLDYGYTF
TRBJ2-5 | . | TRBV10-3 | CAISEVRETQYF
TRBJ2-7 | TRBD1 | TRBV5-6 | CASSLGQGAEQYF
TRBJ2-1 | . | TRBV25-1 | CASQNGEQFF
TRBJ1-2 | . | TRBV25-1 | CASSPPQSRRAGYTF
TRBJ2-7 | . | TRBV27 | CASSLSTGGTGEQYF
TRBJ2-1 | TRBD2 | TRBV27 | CASSLLAGANNEQFF
TRBJ2-5 | TRBD1 | TRBV7-8 | CASSLWGEGAGETQYF
TRBJ2-1 | TRBD2 | TRBV13 | CASIASGSGSSYNEQFF
TRBJ2-5 | TRBD2 | TRBV7-9 | CASSPLDGGEEETQYF
TRBJ2-7 | . | TRBV7-6 | CGSSPGPNYEQYF
TRBJ2-1 | . | TRBV4-3 | CASSQGGNSYNEQFF
TRBJ2-5 | . | TRBV28 | CATKRRDIRLVTQYF
TRBJ2-7 | . | TRBV28 | CASSFRRGRGSYEQYF
TRBJ2-2 | . | TRBV25-1 | CASSAQGGTGELFF
TRBJ2-7 | . | TRBV4-3 | CASSQEVSHSYEQYF
TRBJ2-2 | TRBD2 | TRBV7-2 | CASSLSGGRTGELFF
TRBJ1-2 | . | TRBV7-2 | CASSPRRSHGYGYTF
TRBJ2-5 | TRBD1 | TRBV5-1 | CASSPGQGGETQYF
TRBJ2-1 | TRBD2 | TRBV27 | CASSLTSGGVDEQFF
TRBJ2-7 | TRBD1 | TRBV2 | CAILLRDRAYEQYF
TRBJ1-2 | TRBD1 | TRBV20-1 | CSPQGAYGYTF
TRBJ2-1 | . | TRBV28 | CASSIYGSGYNEQFF
TRBJ2-3 | TRBD1 | TRBV6-1 | CASSLQGDTDTQYF
TRBJ2-1 | . | TRBV19 | CASSIGQAAYNEQFF
TRBJ2-5 | TRBD1 | TRBV6-6 | CASRTGQGAGETQYF
TRBJ2-7 | TRBD2 | TRBV4-3 | CASSRALADSYEQYF
TRBJ2-1 | TRBD2 | TRBV7-2 | CASSHVQGSGRRDEQFF
TRBJ1-1 | . | TRBV11-3 | CASSLTDNTEAFF
TRBJ1-4 | TRBD1 | TRBV28 | CASSPHRGEKLFF
TRBJ1-5 | . | TRBV19 | CASTQPGGYSNQPQHF